This T cell receptor beta chain was captured by sequencing in a study of shared clonotypes between healthy human individuals. Splitting of CD4+ cells produced CD45RA+ naive and CD45RA-negative memory subsets. This clone was picked up one time. Assay used: immunoSEQ multiplex PCR; TCRdb lists only in-frame clones, some missing. The table has millions of clones, about 95% seen once. Germline lookup yields CDR1 SGHVS and CDR2 FNYEAQ. The CDR3 sequence is 14 residues long. Trimming left V 2 bases short and J 2 bases short, with 8 bases between. J is TRBJ2-3 and V is TRBV7-6; D not resolved. The source material was naive CD4+ T cells sorted from blood. Subset reported: CD45RA+ positively selected. This clonotype originated in a man aged 18 to 30 in good health. Here the CDR3 DNA reads TGTGCCAGCAGCTTAAGTGAATTCACAGATACGCAGTATTTT. Translated: CASSLSEFTDTQYF.